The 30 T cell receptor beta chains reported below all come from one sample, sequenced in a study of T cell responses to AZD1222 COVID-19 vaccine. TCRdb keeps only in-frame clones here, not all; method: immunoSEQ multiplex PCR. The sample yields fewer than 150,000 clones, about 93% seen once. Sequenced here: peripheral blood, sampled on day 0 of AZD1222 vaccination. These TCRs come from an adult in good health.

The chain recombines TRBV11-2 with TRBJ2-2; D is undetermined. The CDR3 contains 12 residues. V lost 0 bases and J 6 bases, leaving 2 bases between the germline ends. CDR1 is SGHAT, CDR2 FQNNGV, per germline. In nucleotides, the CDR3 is TGTGCCAGCAGCTTAGAAGCCGGGGAGCTGTTTTTT. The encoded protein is CASSLEAGELFF.

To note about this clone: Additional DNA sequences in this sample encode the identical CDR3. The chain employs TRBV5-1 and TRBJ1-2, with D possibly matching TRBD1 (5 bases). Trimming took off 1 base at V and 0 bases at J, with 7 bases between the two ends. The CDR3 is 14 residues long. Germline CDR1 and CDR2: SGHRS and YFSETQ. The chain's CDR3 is CASSLTGANYGYTF. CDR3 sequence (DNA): TGCGCCAGCAGCTTGACGGGGGCTAACTATGGCTACACCTTC.

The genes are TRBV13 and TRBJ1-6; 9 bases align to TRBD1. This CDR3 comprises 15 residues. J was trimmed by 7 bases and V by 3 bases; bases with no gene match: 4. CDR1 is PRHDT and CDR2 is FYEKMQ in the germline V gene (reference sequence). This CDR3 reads CASSLTGQGNSPLHF. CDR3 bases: TGTGCCAGCAGCTTGACGGGACAGGGAAATTCACCCCTCCACTTT.

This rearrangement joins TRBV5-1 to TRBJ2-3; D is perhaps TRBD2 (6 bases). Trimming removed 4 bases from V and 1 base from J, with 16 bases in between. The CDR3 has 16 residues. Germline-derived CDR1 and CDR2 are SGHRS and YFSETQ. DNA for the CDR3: TGCGCCAGCAGCGACACGGGACTCCCCCGCACAGATACGCAGTATTTT. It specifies CASSDTGLPRTDTQYF.

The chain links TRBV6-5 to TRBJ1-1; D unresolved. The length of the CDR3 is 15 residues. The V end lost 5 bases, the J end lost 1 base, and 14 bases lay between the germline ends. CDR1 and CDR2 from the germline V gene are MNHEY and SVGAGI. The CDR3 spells CASSRGRGGNTEAFF. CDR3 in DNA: TGTGCCAGCAGTCGAGGGCGTGGAGGGAACACTGAAGCTTTCTTT.

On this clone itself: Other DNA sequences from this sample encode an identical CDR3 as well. Written as DNA, the CDR3 is TGTGCCACCAGCAGAGACAGGGGGCCAAATCAGCCCCAGCATTTT. Translated, it gives CATSRDRGPNQPQHF. V is TRBV15 and J is TRBJ1-5; 8 nucleotides agree with TRBD1. J gave up 4 bases and V 0 bases, and 2 bases lay outside the gene matches. The CDR3 contains 15 residues. Germline CDR1 LNHNV, CDR2 YYDKDF (reference sequence).

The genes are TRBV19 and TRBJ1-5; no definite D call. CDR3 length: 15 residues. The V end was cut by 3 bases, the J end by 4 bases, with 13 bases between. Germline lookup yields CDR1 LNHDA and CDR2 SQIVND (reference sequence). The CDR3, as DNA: TGTGCCAGTAGTATTGCGAGGGCCGAAAATCAGCCCCAGCATTTT. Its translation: CASSIARAENQPQHF.

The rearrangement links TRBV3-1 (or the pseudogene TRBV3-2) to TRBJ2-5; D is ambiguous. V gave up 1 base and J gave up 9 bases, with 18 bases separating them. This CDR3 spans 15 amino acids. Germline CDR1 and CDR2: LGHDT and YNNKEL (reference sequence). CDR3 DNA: TGTGCCAGCAGCCAAGGGAATCCTCCGGCGTGGCCCCAGTACTTC. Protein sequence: CASSQGNPPAWPQYF.

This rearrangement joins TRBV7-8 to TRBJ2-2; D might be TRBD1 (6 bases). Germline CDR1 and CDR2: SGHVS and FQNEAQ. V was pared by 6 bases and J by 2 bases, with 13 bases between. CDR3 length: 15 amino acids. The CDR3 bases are TGTGCCAGCAGGGTGCAGGGGAGTAACACCGGGGAGCTGTTTTTT. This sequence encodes CASRVQGSNTGELFF.

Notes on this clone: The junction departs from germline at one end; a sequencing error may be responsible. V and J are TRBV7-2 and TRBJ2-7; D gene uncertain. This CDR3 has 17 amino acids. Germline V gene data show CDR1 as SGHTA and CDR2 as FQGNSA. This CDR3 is CASSLASSGLDRTRRYF. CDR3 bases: TGTGCCAGCAGCTTAGCTAGCTCAGGCCTAGACCGAACGAGACGTTATTTC.

The CDR3 reads CASSLVAGDTQYF. DNA of the CDR3: TGTGCCAGCAGCTTGGTAGCGGGAGATACGCAGTATTTT. V and J are TRBV5-6 and TRBJ2-3; 7 bases fit TRBD2. This CDR3 contains 13 residues. Losses at the gene ends were 0 bases for V and 5 bases for J; bases not matched to a gene: 0. Germline V CDR1 and CDR2: SGHDT, YYEEEE.

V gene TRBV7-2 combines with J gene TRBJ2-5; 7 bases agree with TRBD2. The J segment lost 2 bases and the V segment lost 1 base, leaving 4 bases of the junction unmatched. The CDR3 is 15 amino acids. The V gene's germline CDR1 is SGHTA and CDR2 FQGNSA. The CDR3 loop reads CASSLDGRPQETQYF. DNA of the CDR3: TGTGCCAGCAGCTTAGACGGGAGGCCACAAGAGACCCAGTACTTC.

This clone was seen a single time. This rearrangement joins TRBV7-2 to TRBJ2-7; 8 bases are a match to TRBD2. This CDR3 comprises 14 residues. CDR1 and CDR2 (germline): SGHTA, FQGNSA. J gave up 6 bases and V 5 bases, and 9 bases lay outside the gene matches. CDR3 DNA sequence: TGTGCCAGCAGCGCCGGAGCGGGAGAACGCGAGCAGTACTTC. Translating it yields CASSAGAGEREQYF.

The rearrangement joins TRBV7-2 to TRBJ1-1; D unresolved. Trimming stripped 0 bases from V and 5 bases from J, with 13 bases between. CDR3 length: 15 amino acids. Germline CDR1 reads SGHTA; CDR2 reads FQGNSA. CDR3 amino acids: CASSLAQGPRTEAFF. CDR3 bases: TGTGCCAGCAGCTTAGCGCAAGGGCCCAGGACTGAAGCTTTCTTT.

For the CDR3, the DNA is TGTGCCAGCAGTGAAGAGAGGGGGGGACGCGAGCAGTACTTC. Encoded protein: CASSEERGGREQYF. This chain uses TRBV2 with TRBJ2-7, with D possibly matching TRBD2 (7 bases). The CDR3 spans 14 residues. Germline V gene data show CDR1 as SNHLY and CDR2 as FYNNEI. V lost 1 base and J lost 6, with 13 bases in between.

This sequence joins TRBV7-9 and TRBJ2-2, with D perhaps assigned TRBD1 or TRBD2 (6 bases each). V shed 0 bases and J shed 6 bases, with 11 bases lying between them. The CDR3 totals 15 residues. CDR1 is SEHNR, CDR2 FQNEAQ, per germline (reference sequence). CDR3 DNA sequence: TGTGCCAGCAGCTTAGCGTCGGGGGCCGCCGGGGAGCTGTTTTTT. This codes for CASSLASGAAGELFF.

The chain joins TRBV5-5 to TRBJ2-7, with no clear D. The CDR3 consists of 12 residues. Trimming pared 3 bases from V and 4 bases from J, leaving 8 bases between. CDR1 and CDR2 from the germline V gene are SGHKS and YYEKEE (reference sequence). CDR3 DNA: TGTGCCAGCAGCTCATCGGCATACGAGCAGTACTTC. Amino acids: CASSSSAYEQYF.

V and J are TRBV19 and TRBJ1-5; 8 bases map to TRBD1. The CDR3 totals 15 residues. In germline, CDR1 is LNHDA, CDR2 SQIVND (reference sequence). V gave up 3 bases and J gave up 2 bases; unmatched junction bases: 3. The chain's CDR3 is CASSMEQGGNQPQHF. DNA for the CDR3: TGTGCCAGTAGTATGGAACAGGGGGGCAATCAGCCCCAGCATTTT.

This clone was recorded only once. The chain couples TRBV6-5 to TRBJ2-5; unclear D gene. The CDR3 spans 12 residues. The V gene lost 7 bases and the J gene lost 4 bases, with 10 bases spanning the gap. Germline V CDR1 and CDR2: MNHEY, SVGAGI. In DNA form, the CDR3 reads TGTGCCAGCAAGGAGAACAGAGAGACCCAGTACTTC. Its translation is CASKENRETQYF.

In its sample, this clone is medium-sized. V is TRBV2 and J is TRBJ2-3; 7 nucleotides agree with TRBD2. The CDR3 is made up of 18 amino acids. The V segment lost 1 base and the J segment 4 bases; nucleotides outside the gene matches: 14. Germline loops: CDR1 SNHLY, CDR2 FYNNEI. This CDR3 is CASSEGAGIILGADTQYF. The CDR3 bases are TGTGCCAGCAGTGAAGGAGCGGGGATAATCCTAGGGGCAGATACGCAGTATTTT. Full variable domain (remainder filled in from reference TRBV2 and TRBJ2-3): EPEVTQTPSHQVTQMGQEVILRCVPISNHLYFYWYRQILGQKVEFLVSFYNNEISEKSEIFDDQFSVERPDGSNFTLKIRSTKLEDSAMYFCASSEGAGIILGADTQYFGPGTRLTVL.

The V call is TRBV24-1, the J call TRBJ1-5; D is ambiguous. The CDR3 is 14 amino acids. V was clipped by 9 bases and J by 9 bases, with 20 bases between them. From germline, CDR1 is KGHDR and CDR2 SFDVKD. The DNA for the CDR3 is TGTGCCACCCCAAATTCAGTTCGACGGGGGCCCCAGCATTTT. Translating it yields CATPNSVRRGPQHF.

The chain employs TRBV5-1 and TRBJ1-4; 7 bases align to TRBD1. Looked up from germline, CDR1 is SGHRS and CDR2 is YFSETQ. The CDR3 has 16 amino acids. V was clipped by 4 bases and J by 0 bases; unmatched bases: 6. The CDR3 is CASSIGQVATNEKLFF. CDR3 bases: TGCGCCAGCAGCATTGGACAGGTTGCAACTAATGAAAAACTGTTTTTT.

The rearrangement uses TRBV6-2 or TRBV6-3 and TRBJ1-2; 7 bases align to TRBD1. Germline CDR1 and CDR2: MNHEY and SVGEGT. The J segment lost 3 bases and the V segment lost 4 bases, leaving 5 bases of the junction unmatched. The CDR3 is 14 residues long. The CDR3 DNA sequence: TGTGCCAGCAGTTCTCGGACAGGCCACTATGGCTACACCTTC. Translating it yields CASSSRTGHYGYTF.

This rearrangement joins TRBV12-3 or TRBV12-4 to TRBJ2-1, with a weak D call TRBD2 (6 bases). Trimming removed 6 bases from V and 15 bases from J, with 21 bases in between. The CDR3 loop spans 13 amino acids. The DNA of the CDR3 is TGTGCCAGCAGAATTTCCACCGGGACTCGGCCGTTCTTC. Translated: CASRISTGTRPFF.

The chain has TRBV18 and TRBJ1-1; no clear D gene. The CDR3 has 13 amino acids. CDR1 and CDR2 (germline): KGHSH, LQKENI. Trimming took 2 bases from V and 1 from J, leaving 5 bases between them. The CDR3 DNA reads TGTGCCAGCTCACCATCAGGGAACACTGAAGCTTTCTTT. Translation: CASSPSGNTEAFF. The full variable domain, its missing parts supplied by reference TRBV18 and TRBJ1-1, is NAGVMQNPRHLVRRRGQEARLRCSPMKGHSHVYWYRQLPEEGLKFMVYLQKENIIDESGMPKERFSAEFPKEGPSILRIQQVVRGDSAAYFCASSPSGNTEAFFGQGTRLTVV.

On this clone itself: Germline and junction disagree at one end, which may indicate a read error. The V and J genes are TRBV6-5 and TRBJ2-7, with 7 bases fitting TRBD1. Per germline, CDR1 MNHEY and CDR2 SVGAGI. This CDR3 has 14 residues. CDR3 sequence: CASSNSGQSYEQYF. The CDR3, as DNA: TGTGCCAGCAGTAACTCGGGACAGTCCTACGAGCAGTACTTC.

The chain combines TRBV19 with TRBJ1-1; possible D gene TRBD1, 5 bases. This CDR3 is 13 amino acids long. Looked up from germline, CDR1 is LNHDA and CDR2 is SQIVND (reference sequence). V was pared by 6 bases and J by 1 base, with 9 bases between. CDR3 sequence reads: CASRPGQNTEAFF. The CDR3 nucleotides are TGTGCCAGTAGACCAGGACAGAACACTGAAGCTTTCTTT.

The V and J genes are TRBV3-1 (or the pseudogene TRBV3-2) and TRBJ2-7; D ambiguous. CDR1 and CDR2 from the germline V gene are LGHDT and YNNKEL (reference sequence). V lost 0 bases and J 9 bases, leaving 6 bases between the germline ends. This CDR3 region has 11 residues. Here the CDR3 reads CASSQDWGQYF. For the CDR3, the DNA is TGTGCCAGCAGCCAAGATTGGGGGCAGTACTTC.

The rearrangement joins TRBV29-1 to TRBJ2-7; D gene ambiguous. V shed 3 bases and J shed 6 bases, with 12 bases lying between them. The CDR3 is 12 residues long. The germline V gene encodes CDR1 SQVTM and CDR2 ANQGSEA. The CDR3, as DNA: TGCAGCGTTGATCTCGATCGCGGCGAGCAGTACTTC. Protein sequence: CSVDLDRGEQYF.

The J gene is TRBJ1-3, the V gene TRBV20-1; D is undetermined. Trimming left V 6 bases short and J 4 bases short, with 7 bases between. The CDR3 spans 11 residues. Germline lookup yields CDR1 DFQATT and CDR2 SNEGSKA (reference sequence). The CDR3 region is CSAPLGNTIYF. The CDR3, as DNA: TGCAGTGCCCCCCTGGGAAACACCATATATTTT.